This section outlines one T cell receptor beta chain sequence together with its context. What it recognizes is unknown. This sample was included in a study of T cells expressing NK-cell markers. As for the study in general: The sequencing cohort of eight donors included seven HCMV-seropositive individuals and one seronegative individual. Overall study findings and caveats: Once again these clonotypes came out on top in the CD3+CD56-NKG2C+ fraction of a few donors.

CDR3 length equals 13 residues. TCRdb derives one entry per CDR3 protein from the 5' RACE reads, leaving out DNA. Its clone listing holds around 100,000 distinct CDR3 sequences. The chain has TRBV12-3 or TRBV12-4 and TRBJ1-1; with no DNA, the TCRdb D assignment of TRBD1 cannot be verified. Sample: blood T cells: a sorted CD56 or NKG2C T cell subset, CD4+ or CD8+ T cells, or bulk PBMC T cells (not recorded which). This receptor was taken from a woman between 18 and 70 years old in good health. CDR3 region: CASSLWGPAEAFF.